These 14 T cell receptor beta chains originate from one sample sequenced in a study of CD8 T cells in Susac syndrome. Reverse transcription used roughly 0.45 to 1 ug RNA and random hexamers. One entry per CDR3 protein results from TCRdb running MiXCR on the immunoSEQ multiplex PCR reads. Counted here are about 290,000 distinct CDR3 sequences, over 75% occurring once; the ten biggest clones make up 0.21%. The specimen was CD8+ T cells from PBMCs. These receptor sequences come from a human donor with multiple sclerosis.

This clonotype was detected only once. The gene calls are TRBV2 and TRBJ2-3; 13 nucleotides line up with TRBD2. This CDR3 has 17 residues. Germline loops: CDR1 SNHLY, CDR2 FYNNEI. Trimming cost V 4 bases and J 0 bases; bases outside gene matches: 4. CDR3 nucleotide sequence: TGTGCCAGCAGTGGATTACTAGCGGGAGGGAGCACAGATACGCAGTATTTT. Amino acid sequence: CASSGLLAGGSTDTQYF.

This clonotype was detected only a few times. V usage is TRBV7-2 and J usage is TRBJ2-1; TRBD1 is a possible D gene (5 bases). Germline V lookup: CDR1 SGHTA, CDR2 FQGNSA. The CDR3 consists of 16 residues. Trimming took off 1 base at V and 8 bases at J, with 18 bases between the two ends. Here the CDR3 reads CASSLGGRFGHDEQFF. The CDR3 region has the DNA TGTGCCAGCAGCTTAGGGGGCAGATTCGGACACGATGAGCAGTTCTTC.

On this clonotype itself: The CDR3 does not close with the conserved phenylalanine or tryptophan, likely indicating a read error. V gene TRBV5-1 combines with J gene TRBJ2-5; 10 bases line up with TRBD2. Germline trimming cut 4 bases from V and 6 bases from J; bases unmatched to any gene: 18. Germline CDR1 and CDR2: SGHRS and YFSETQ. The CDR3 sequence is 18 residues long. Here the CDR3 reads CASSGGLGLAFGAKTQYL. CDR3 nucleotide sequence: TGCGCCAGCAGCGGAGGCCTGGGACTAGCGTTTGGAGCGAAGACCCAGTACCTC.

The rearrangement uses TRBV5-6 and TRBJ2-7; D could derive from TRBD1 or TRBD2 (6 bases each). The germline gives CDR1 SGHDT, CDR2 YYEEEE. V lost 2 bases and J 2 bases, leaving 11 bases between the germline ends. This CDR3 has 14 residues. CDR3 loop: CASSLSGATYEQYF. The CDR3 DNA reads TGTGCCAGCAGCTTATCGGGGGCCACCTACGAGCAGTACTTC. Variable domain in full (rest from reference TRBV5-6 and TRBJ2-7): DAGVTQSPTHLIKTRGQQVTLRCSPKSGHDTVSWYQQALGQGPQFIFQYYEEEERQRGNFPDRFSGHQFPNYSSELNVNALLLGDSALYLCASSLSGATYEQYFGPGTRLTVT.

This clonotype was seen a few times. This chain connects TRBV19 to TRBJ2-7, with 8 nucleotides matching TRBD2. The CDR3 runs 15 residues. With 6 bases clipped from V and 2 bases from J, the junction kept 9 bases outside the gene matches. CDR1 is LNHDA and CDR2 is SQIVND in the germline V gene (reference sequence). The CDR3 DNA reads TGTGCCAGTAGCGGACTAGCCGGAGACCCCTACGAGCAGTACTTC. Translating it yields CASSGLAGDPYEQYF.

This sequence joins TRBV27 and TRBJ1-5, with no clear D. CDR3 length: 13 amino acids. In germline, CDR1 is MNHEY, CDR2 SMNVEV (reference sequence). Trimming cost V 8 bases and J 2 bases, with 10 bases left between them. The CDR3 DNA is TGTGCCAGCGGCCCGGACCGCAATCAGCCCCAGCATTTT. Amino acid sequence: CASGPDRNQPQHF.

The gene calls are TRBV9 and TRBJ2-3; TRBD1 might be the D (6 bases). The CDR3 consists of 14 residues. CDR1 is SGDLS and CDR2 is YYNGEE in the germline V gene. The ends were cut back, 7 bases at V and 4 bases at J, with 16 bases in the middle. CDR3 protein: CASGNDRLSDTQYF. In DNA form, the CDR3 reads TGTGCCAGCGGGAACGACAGGTTATCAGATACGCAGTATTTT. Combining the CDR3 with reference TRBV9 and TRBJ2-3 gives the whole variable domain DSGVTQTPKHLITATGQRVTLRCSPRSGDLSVYWYQQSLDQGLQFLIQYYNGEERAKGNILERFSAQQFPDLHSELNLSSLELGDSALYFCASGNDRLSDTQYFGPGTRLTVL.

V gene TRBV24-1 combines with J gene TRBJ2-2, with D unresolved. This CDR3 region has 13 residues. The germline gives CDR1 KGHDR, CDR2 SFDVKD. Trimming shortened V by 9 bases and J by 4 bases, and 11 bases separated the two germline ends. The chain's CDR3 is CATALTVTGELFF. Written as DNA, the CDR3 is TGTGCCACCGCCCTTACGGTCACCGGGGAGCTGTTTTTT.

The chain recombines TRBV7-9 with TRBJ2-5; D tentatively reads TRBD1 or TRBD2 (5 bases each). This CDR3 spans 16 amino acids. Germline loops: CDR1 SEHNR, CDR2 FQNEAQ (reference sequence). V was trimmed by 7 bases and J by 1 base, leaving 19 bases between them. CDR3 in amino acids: CASIPGFWGSQETQYF. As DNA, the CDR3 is TGTGCCAGCATCCCCGGATTTTGGGGGTCCCAAGAGACCCAGTACTTC.

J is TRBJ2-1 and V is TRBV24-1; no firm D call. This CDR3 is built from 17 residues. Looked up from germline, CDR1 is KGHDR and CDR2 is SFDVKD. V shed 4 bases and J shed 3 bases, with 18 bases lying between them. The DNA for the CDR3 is TGTGCCACCAGTGAGGATGGCACAGATGATTTCTACAATGAGCAGTTCTTC. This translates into CATSEDGTDDFYNEQFF.

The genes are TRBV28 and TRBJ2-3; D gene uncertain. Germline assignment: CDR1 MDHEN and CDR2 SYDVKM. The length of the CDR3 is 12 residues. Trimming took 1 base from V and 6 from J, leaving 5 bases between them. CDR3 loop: CASSLLSDTQYF. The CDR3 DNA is TGTGCCAGCAGTTTATTGTCGGATACGCAGTATTTT.

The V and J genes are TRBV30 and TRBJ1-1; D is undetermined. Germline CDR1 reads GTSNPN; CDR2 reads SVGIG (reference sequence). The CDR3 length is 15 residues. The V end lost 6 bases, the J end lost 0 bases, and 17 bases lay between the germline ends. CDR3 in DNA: TGTGCCTGCCCCGGCGCACCCTCCCTGAACACTGAAGCTTTCTTT. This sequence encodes CACPGAPSLNTEAFF.

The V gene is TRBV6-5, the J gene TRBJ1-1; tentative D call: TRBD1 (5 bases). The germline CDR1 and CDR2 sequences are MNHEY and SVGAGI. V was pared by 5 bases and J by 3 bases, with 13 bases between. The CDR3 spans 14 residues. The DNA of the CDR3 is TGTGCCAGCAGTAAAGGCCAGGGCCACACTGAAGCTTTCTTT. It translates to CASSKGQGHTEAFF.

CDR3 sequence reads: CSVSDSAGPQHF. The CDR3 DNA follows: TGCAGCGTTTCGGACAGTGCCGGGCCCCAGCATTTT. V gene TRBV29-1 combines with J gene TRBJ1-5, with a weak D call TRBD1 (6 bases). The CDR3 totals 12 residues. Germline V gives CDR1 SQVTM, CDR2 ANQGSEA. V was pared by 5 bases and J by 9 bases, with 14 bases between.